The clone carrying this T cell receptor (beta chain) turned up a few times. This specimen comes from a study of blood T cell repertoires in COVID-19. Study overall: Samples representing acute and convalescent COVID-19 were sourced from the United States, Italy and Spain. From T cells, B-cell-depleted T cells, or PBMCs came the material, which was cDNA or gDNA.

Per the study methods: Estimation of nucleated cell counts relied on the amplification of reference gene primers. TCRdb's copy holds only in-frame clones and misses some; the assay was immunoSEQ multiplex PCR. V and J calls and clone size are as listed in that table; D and trimming were resolved from the DNA. This table holds about 74,000 clones, 84% found once. The sequencing sample was made of peripheral blood. The TCR comes from a man aged 65 to 85 with acute or convalescent COVID-19.

CDR3 DNA: TGTGCCAGCAATAGCGGGATGGGAGATACGCAGTATTTT. It is translated as CASNSGMGDTQYF. V is TRBV6-5 and J is TRBJ2-3; 8 nucleotides align to TRBD2. The trim removed 7 bases at V and 5 bases at J, leaving 5 bases unmatched. The CDR3 is 13 residues long. The germline V gene encodes CDR1 MNHEY and CDR2 SVGAGI.